The clone carrying this TCR beta chain has only a few counts. Its antigen is still unknown. One entry per CDR3 protein, called by TCRdb with MiXCR from the 5' RACE reads. The repertoire holds around 530,000 distinct CDR3 sequences, with roughly a fifth as singletons. This entry comes from a study of T-cell memory formation after mild COVID-19. The wider study: TCR clusters were mostly donor specific.

Study-wide results and limits: For contracting clones, CD4+ ones sat mainly in CM and EM, CD8+ in EMRA. Pre-infection memory held some responding clones, suggesting pre-existing cross-reactive T cells responded.

The CDR3 totals 16 residues. The V gene lost 6 bases and the J gene lost 0 bases, with 12 bases spanning the gap. V and J are TRBV12-3 or TRBV12-4 and TRBJ2-6; D not certain. The clonotype originates from an adult woman who had mild COVID-19 (a few samples of this study predate the infection). Cell type and time point are not known. Material for sequencing was PBMCs or a T cell subset sorted from them (not recorded which). Here the CDR3 reads CASSTLRGSGANVLTF. CDR3 DNA: TGTGCCAGCAGCACCCTACGCGGCTCTGGGGCCAACGTCCTGACTTTC.